The 21 T cell receptor beta chains below were found in one sample sequenced in a study of early stage breast cancer tumors. TCRdb's table, derived via immunoSEQ multiplex PCR, lists solely in-frame clones and lacks some. The top ten hold about 13% of the sample, which has over 25,000 clones, around three quarters seen once. The sample was blood. All receptors come from a person between 55 and 70 years old with breast cancer.

Of note for this clone: The same CDR3 is also encoded by other DNA sequences in this sample. CDR3 amino acids: CASSPPSTDTQYF. For the CDR3, the DNA is TGTGCCAGCTCACCCCCTAGCACAGATACGCAGTATTTT. The chain carries TRBV18 and TRBJ2-3, with no clear D. V lost 3 bases to trimming and J lost 0 bases, with 4 bases between them. CDR1 is KGHSH, CDR2 LQKENI, per germline. CDR3 length equals 13 residues. The full variable domain, its missing parts supplied by reference TRBV18 and TRBJ2-3, is NAGVMQNPRHLVRRRGQEARLRCSPMKGHSHVYWYRQLPEEGLKFMVYLQKENIIDESGMPKERFSAEFPKEGPSILRIQQVVRGDSAAYFCASSPPSTDTQYFGPGTRLTVL.

The rearrangement joins TRBV21-1 to TRBJ2-2; the DNA was not used to check the table's D call, TRBD1. TRBV21-1 constitutes a pseudogene. The CDR3 contains 17 residues. CDR3: CASSNRYGQTGTGELFF. The CDR3 DNA reads TGTGCCAGCAGCAATAGGTATGGACAAACAGGCACCGGGGAGCTGTTTTTT.

J is TRBJ2-2 and V is TRBV4-3, with D tentatively TRBD1 (6 bases). The CDR3 spans 15 residues. The V and J ends lost 3 bases and 1 base respectively, with 9 bases between them. Germline V gives CDR1 LGHNA, CDR2 YSLEER. The CDR3 bases are TGCGCCAGCAGCCATCGGGACAAGAACACCGGGGAGCTGTTTTTT. This gives the protein CASSHRDKNTGELFF.

The V call is TRBV28, the J call TRBJ2-7, with 16 bases lining up with TRBD2. With 10 bases clipped from V and 7 bases from J, the junction kept 4 bases outside the gene matches. This CDR3 contains 13 residues. CDR1 and CDR2 (germline): MDHEN, SYDVKM. The CDR3 DNA reads as TGTGCCATCGAGGGACTAGCGGGAGGGGAGCAGTACTTC. Translated, it gives CAIEGLAGGEQYF.

J is TRBJ2-7 and V is TRBV7-2; 8 nucleotides line up with TRBD1. After removal of 5 bases from V and 5 bases from J, the junction contained 8 bases not matched to a gene. The CDR3 covers 14 residues. Germline V gene data show CDR1 as SGHTA and CDR2 as FQGNSA. DNA for the CDR3: TGTGCCAGCAGCACTTTACAGGGGGTAAACGAGCAGTACTTC. It yields the protein CASSTLQGVNEQYF.

The chain links TRBV28 to TRBJ2-4; weak D call: TRBD2 (6 bases). The CDR3 is made up of 13 amino acids. V was trimmed by 7 bases and J by 4 bases, leaving 11 bases between them. CDR1 and CDR2 (germline): MDHEN, SYDVKM. The DNA of the CDR3 is TGTGCCAGCACTCCCGGGGGTAAAAACATTCAGTACTTC. This translates into CASTPGGKNIQYF.

This clone has just one count. The gene calls are TRBV28 and TRBJ1-2; TRBD1 agrees at 10 bases. The CDR3 runs 16 residues. In germline, CDR1 is MDHEN, CDR2 SYDVKM. The ends lost 6 bases at V and 3 bases at J; junction bases unmatched: 10. CDR3 sequence: CASREGTGAQDYGYTF. The CDR3 nucleotides are TGTGCCAGCAGGGAGGGGACAGGGGCGCAGGACTATGGCTACACCTTC.

The CDR3 region is CASSIEGGYGNTIYF. The DNA for the CDR3 is TGTGCCAGTAGTATAGAAGGAGGGTATGGAAACACCATATATTTT. This chain joins TRBV19 and TRBJ1-3; D call uncertain. Trimming removed 0 bases at V and 3 bases at J, with 9 bases between. The CDR3 contains 15 residues. Germline assignment: CDR1 LNHDA and CDR2 SQIVND (reference sequence).

The J gene is TRBJ2-4, the V gene TRBV5-6; D possibly corresponds to TRBD2 (6 bases). CDR3 length equals 15 residues. With 3 bases removed from V and 7 bases from J, the gap between germline ends came to 17 bases. Germline values: CDR1 SGHDT, CDR2 YYEEEE. For the CDR3, the DNA is TGTGCCAGCAGCTCTCGTCTAGCGTTAAGTAACATTCAGTACTTC. It is translated as CASSSRLALSNIQYF.

The rearrangement joins TRBV28 to TRBJ1-2, with a tentative D call TRBD1 (5 bases). The CDR3 consists of 14 residues. Germline loops: CDR1 MDHEN, CDR2 SYDVKM. CDR3 in amino acids: CVTRWSRATYGYTF. In DNA form, the CDR3 reads TGTGTGACGCGATGGAGCAGGGCGACTTATGGCTACACCTTC.

This clone has just one count. The gene calls are TRBV7-9 and TRBJ2-7, with 7 bases fitting TRBD1. Germline loops: CDR1 SEHNR, CDR2 FQNEAQ (reference sequence). The CDR3 runs 13 residues. The V gene end was trimmed by 2 bases and the J gene end by 3 bases; junction bases not matched to a gene: 1. The CDR3 nucleotides read TGTGCCAGCAGCTTACGGGACAGCTACGAGCAGTACTTC. Encoded protein: CASSLRDSYEQYF.

V and J are TRBV7-8 and TRBJ1-1, with TRBD1 matching 9 bases. Unmatched junction bases numbered 5, after V lost 2 bases and J lost 4 bases. CDR3 length equals 15 residues. The germline V gene has CDR1 SGHVS and CDR2 FQNEAQ. The CDR3 loop reads CASSLTDRGSTEAFF. CDR3 bases: TGTGCCAGCAGCTTAACCGACAGGGGGAGCACTGAAGCTTTCTTT.

The genes are TRBV7-9 and TRBJ2-1, with TRBD2 matching over 9 bases. Germline CDR1 reads SEHNR; CDR2 reads FQNEAQ (reference sequence). This CDR3 spans 14 amino acids. Germline trimming cut 6 bases from V and 2 bases from J; bases unmatched to any gene: 2. This chain's CDR3 is CASSLAGPYNEQFF. The CDR3 DNA reads TGTGCCAGCAGTCTAGCGGGACCCTACAATGAGCAGTTCTTC.

The chain carries TRBV4-3 and TRBJ2-1; weak D call: TRBD1 (6 bases). The CDR3 contains 16 residues. Trimming left V 1 base short and J 9 bases short, with 19 bases between. Germline V lookup: CDR1 LGHNA, CDR2 YSLEER. The chain's CDR3 is CASSQANWGPGREQFF. The DNA of the CDR3 is TGCGCCAGCAGCCAAGCGAACTGGGGGCCTGGGCGTGAGCAGTTCTTC.

This chain joins TRBV30 and TRBJ1-2, with TRBD1 as a possible D gene (5 bases). This CDR3 has 12 residues. Germline V gene data show CDR1 as GTSNPN and CDR2 as SVGIG (reference sequence). The germline V and J ends were trimmed by 8 bases and 1 base, with 11 bases remaining between them. DNA for the CDR3: TGTGCCCGGCAGGGTGATAACTATGGCTACACCTTC. Its translation is CARQGDNYGYTF.

The sample holds a few counts of this clone. The CDR3 sequence is CASGLGGWQPQHF. The CDR3 DNA sequence: TGTGCTAGTGGTTTGGGAGGTTGGCAGCCCCAGCATTTT. This chain connects TRBV12-5 to TRBJ1-5; D is unresolved. The V gene lost 1 base and the J gene lost 7 bases, with 8 bases spanning the gap. The germline V gene has CDR1 LGHNT and CDR2 FRNRAP. The CDR3 loop spans 13 amino acids.

CDR3 residues: CASGLDGPNTEAFF. CDR3 nucleotides: TGTGCTAGTGGTCTGGACGGTCCGAACACTGAAGCTTTCTTT. V gene TRBV12-5 combines with J gene TRBJ1-1; D is unresolved. V shed 5 bases and J shed 1 base, with 11 bases lying between them. The CDR3 loop spans 14 amino acids. Germline V gene lookup returns CDR1 LGHNT and CDR2 FRNRAP. The full variable domain, rest sourced from reference TRBV12-5 and TRBJ1-1, is DARVTQTPRHKVTEMGQEVTMRCQPILGHNTVFWYRQTMMQGLELLAYFRNRAPLDDSGMPKDRFSAEMPDATLATLKIQPSEPRDSAVYFCASGLDGPNTEAFFGQGTRLTVV.

J is TRBJ2-1 and V is TRBV19, with TRBD1 identical over 7 bases. Per germline, CDR1 LNHDA and CDR2 SQIVND (reference sequence). This CDR3 contains 15 residues. Unmatched junction bases numbered 6, after V lost 6 bases and J lost 1 base. The CDR3 DNA reads TGTGCCAGTAGCCTAGACAGGGCGTCCTACAATGAGCAGTTCTTC. As protein: CASSLDRASYNEQFF.

The chain uses TRBV6-5 and TRBJ2-1; 15 nucleotides align to TRBD2. The CDR3 spans 14 residues. Trimming removed 8 bases from V and 9 bases from J; junction bases left unmatched: 5. Germline CDR1 MNHEY, CDR2 SVGAGI. CDR3 bases: TGTGCCAGCGTGGGACTAGCGGGAGGACTTGAGCAGTTCTTC. Translated, it gives CASVGLAGGLEQFF.

This clone appeared a few times. The gene calls are TRBV5-6 and TRBJ2-7, with 15 bases lining up with TRBD2. Per the germline V gene, CDR1 is SGHDT and CDR2 is YYEEEE. The length of the CDR3 is 18 residues. V trimming: 0 bases; J trimming: 5 bases; junction bases outside the gene matches: 9. The CDR3 DNA reads TGTGCCAGCAGCTTGGCACCCGGACTAGCGGGAGGGCCGAACGAGCAGTACTTC. Its protein is CASSLAPGLAGGPNEQYF.

The chain recombines TRBV18 with TRBJ1-4; TRBD1 might be the D (6 bases). This CDR3 has 16 amino acids. V dropped 3 bases and J dropped 0 bases, with 11 bases sitting between them. The germline V gene encodes CDR1 KGHSH and CDR2 LQKENI. The CDR3 spells CASSPSTGTTNEKLFF. The CDR3 nucleotides read TGTGCCAGCTCACCCTCAACAGGGACAACTAATGAAAAACTGTTTTTT.